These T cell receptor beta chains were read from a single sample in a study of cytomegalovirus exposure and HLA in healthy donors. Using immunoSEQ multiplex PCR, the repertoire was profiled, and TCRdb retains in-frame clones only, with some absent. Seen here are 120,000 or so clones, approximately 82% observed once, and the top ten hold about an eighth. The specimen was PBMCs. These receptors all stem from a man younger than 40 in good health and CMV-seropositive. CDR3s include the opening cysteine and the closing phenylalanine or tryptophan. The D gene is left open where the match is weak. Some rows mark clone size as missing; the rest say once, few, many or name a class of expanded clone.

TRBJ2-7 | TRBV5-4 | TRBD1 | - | CASSPGTGPNEQYF | TGTGCCAGCAGCCCAGGGACAGGCCCTAATGAGCAGTACTTC
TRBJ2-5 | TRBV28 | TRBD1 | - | CASSLSWDRVWETQYF | TGTGCCAGCAGTTTATCTTGGGACAGGGTTTGGGAGACCCAGTACTTC
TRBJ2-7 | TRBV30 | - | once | CAWSVAYEQYF | TGTGCCTGGAGTGTGGCTTACGAGCAGTACTTC
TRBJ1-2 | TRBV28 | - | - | CASSLYGGGYGYTF | TGTGCCAGCAGTTTATATGGCGGGGGGTATGGCTACACCTTC
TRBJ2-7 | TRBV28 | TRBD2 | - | CASSLGGRGASYEQYF | TGTGCCAGCAGTTTAGGGGGGCGGGGGGCCTCCTACGAGCAGTACTTC
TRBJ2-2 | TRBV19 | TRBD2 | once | CASSIDQGAGGQTGELFF | TGTGCCAGTAGTATAGATCAAGGAGCGGGGGGCCAGACCGGGGAGCTGTTTTTT
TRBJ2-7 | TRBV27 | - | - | CASSSSSSYEQYF | TGTGCCAGCAGTTCGTCTAGCTCCTACGAGCAGTACTTC
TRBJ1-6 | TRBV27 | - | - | CASSWGVSSYNSPLHF | TGTGCCAGCAGTTGGGGCGTGAGCTCCTATAATTCACCCCTCCACTTT
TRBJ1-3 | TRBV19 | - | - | CASGRGRRSGNTIYF | TGTGCCAGTGGTCGCGGTCGTCGCTCTGGAAACACCATATATTTT
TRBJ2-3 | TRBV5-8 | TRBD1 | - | CASSLDGRGFDMQYF | TGTGCCAGCAGCTTGGATGGCAGGGGGTTTGATATGCAGTATTTT
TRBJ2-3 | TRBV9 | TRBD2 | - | CASSVPGLAGAVTDTQYF | TGTGCCAGCAGCGTTCCGGGACTAGCGGGGGCCGTCACAGATACGCAGTATTTT
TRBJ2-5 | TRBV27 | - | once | CASSSNRAGETQYF | TGTGCCAGCAGCTCCAACAGGGCCGGGGAGACCCAGTACTTC
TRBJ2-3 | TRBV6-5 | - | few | CASTRTPALNTQYF | TGTGCCAGCACCCGGACACCTGCTTTGAATACGCAGTATTTT
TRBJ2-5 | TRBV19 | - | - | CASSTQATDQETQYF | TGTGCCAGTAGTACCCAGGCGACGGACCAAGAGACCCAGTACTTC
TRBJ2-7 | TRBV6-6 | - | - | CASSYSRFGTTYEQYF | TGTGCCAGCAGTTACTCGAGATTTGGCACTACCTACGAGCAGTACTTC
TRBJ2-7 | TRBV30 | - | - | CAWTLDGNEQYF | TGTGCCTGGACATTAGACGGGAACGAGCAGTACTTC
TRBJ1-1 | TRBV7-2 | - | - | CASSPGLMNTEAFF | TGTGCCAGCAGCCCAGGACTCATGAACACTGAAGCTTTCTTT
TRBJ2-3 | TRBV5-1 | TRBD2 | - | CASSPRTSGGLSTDTQYF | TGCGCCAGCAGCCCCAGGACTAGCGGGGGGCTTAGCACAGATACGCAGTATTTT
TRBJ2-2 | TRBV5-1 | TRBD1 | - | CASLDRAGGELFF | TGCGCCAGCCTGGACAGGGCGGGCGGGGAGCTGTTTTTT
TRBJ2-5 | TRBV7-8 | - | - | CASRLRETQYF | TGTGCCAGCAGACTAAGAGAGACCCAGTACTTC
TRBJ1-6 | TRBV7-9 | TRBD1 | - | CASSSGTVNSPLHF | TGTGCCAGCAGCTCGGGGACAGTTAATTCACCCCTCCACTTT
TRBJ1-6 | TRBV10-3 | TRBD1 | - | CAISFGQGATQIKDINSPLHF | TGTGCCATCAGCTTTGGACAGGGGGCGACCCAAATTAAGGATATTAATTCACCCCTCCACTTT
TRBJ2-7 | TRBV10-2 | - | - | CASSEFTYEQYF | TGCGCCAGCAGTGAGTTCACTTACGAGCAGTACTTC
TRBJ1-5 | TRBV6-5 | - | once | CASSLREGNQPQHF | TGTGCCAGCTCCTTGAGGGAGGGCAATCAGCCCCAGCATTTT
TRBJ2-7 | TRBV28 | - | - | CASSLARDTEQYF | TGTGCCAGCAGTCTCGCCCGGGACACTGAGCAGTACTTC
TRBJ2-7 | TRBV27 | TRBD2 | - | CASSPKPPGLASNEQYF | TGTGCCAGCAGTCCGAAACCCCCGGGACTAGCGAGTAACGAGCAGTACTTC
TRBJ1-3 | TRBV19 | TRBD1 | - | CASSLTGNPSGNTIYF | TGTGCCAGTAGTTTGACAGGGAATCCCTCTGGAAACACCATATATTTT
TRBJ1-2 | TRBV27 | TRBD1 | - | CASSQTGTGSVDGYTF | TGTGCCAGCAGTCAAACCGGGACAGGGAGTGTGGATGGCTACACCTTC
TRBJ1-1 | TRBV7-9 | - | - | CATPPRGGRGTEAFF | TGTGCCACCCCCCCCCGAGGGGGGAGGGGCACTGAAGCTTTCTTT
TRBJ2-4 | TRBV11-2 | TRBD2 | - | CASSLGGERGFQYF | TGTGCCAGCAGCTTGGGAGGGGAGAGGGGTTTTCAGTACTTC
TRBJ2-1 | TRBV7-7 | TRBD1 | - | CASSLSRQGADEQFF | TGTGCTAGCAGCCTATCCCGACAGGGGGCCGATGAGCAGTTCTTC
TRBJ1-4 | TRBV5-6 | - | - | CASSPGATNEKLFF | TGTGCCAGCAGCCCGGGGGCAACTAATGAAAAACTGTTTTTT
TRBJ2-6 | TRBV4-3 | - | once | CASSQDLHGSSGANVLTF | TGCGCCAGCAGCCAAGATCTACACGGGAGCTCTGGGGCCAACGTCCTGACTTTC
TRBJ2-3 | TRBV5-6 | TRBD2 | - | CASSTGLAGGADTQYF | TGTGCCAGCAGCACCGGACTAGCGGGGGGGGCGGATACGCAGTATTTT
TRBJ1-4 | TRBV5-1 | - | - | CASSSGGEVEKLFF | TGCGCCAGCAGCTCCGGAGGGGAGGTTGAAAAACTGTTTTTT
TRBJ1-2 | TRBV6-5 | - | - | CASSYSPGGAGGYTF | TGTGCCAGCAGTTACTCCCCCGGGGGGGCGGGGGGCTACACCTTC
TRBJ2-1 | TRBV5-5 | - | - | CASSPPWGGYNEQFF | TGTGCCAGCAGCCCCCCCTGGGGAGGATACAATGAGCAGTTCTTC
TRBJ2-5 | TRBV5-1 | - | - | CASSQGQLQETQYF | TGCGCCAGCAGCCAGGGACAATTACAAGAGACCCAGTACTTC
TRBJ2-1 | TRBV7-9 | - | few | CASSSGVSYNEQFF | TGTGCCAGCAGCTCAGGGGTCTCCTACAATGAGCAGTTCTTC
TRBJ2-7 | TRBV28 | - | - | CASSFEGVPYEQYF | TGTGCCAGCAGTTTTGAGGGAGTCCCCTACGAGCAGTACTTC
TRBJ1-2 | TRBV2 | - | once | CASSVGGDDTF | TGTGCCAGCAGTGTGGGGGGGGACGACACCTTC
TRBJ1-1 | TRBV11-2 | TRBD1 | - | CASSSGQGDTEAFF | TGTGCCAGCAGCTCGGGACAGGGGGACACTGAAGCTTTCTTT
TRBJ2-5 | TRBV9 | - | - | CASSVDGEEETQYF | TGTGCCAGCAGCGTAGATGGGGAGGAAGAGACCCAGTACTTC
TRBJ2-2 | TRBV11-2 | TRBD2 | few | CASSPGTSGVAGTGELFF | TGTGCCAGCAGCCCCGGGACTAGCGGGGTAGCTGGGACCGGGGAGCTGTTTTTT
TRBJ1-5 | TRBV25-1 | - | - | CASSELGWSRREDQPQHF | TGTGCCAGCAGTGAATTAGGGTGGTCTCGCAGGGAGGATCAGCCCCAGCATTTT
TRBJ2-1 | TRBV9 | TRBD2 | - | CASSSGVAGAYNEQFF | TGTGCCAGCAGCTCAGGGGTAGCGGGGGCCTACAATGAGCAGTTCTTC
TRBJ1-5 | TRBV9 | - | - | CASSVGENQPQHF | TGTGCCAGCAGCGTAGGAGAGAATCAGCCCCAGCATTTT
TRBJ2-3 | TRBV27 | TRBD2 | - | CASSLGRPLAGGPTDTQYF | TGTGCCAGCAGTTTGGGGAGACCCTTAGCGGGGGGGCCGACAGATACGCAGTATTTT
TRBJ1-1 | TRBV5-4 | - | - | CASSWGGQYAEAFF | TGTGCCAGCAGCTGGGGGGGGCAATACGCTGAAGCTTTCTTT
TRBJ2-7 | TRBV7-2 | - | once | CASSPSVSYEQYF | TGTGCCAGCAGCCCCTCCGTGTCCTACGAGCAGTACTTC
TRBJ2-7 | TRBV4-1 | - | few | CASSQGAGSYEQYF | TGCGCCAGCAGCCAAGGGGCGGGGTCCTACGAGCAGTACTTC
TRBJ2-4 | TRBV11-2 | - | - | CASSLVTGGNIQYF | TGTGCCAGCAGCTTAGTGACAGGAGGAAACATTCAGTACTTC
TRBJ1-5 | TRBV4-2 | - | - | CASSQEALNQPQHF | TGTGCCAGCAGCCAAGAAGCGCTCAATCAGCCCCAGCATTTT